Below, 30 T cell receptor beta chains from the same sample are listed, as sequenced in a study of OX40 agonist ivuxolimab in advanced cancers. Data came from immunoSEQ multiplex PCR; TCRdb stores just in-frame clones and leaves some out. Of 90,000 to 100,000 clones in the sample, 85% to 90% were seen once. Source: CD4+ or CD8+ T cells sorted from blood, taken in a trial of the OX40 agonist ivuxolimab. The origin of the receptors is an adult with an advanced solid tumor such as melanoma, head and neck, liver or kidney cancer.

The chain joins TRBV6-6 to TRBJ1-2, with 7 bases that match TRBD1. From germline, CDR1 is MNHNY and CDR2 SVGAGI (reference sequence). Unmatched junction bases numbered 5, after V lost 0 bases and J lost 7 bases. The CDR3 spans 14 residues. The CDR3 DNA reads TGTGCCAGCAGTTACTCGGCGGCAGGGGGTGGCTACACCTTC. This encodes CASSYSAAGGGYTF.

This clone was seen a handful of times. The chain has TRBV19 and TRBJ1-4; D might be TRBD1 (5 bases). V was cut by 5 bases and J by 2 bases, with 27 bases left in between. CDR1 and CDR2 from the germline V gene are LNHDA and SQIVND (reference sequence). The CDR3 totals 20 residues. The CDR3 DNA is TGTGCCAGTAGTTCACGAGTGGAGGGCAGGGTCGGCGGGACTAATGAAAAACTGTTTTTT. This translates into CASSSRVEGRVGGTNEKLFF.

The chain combines TRBV2 with TRBJ1-3; D is possibly TRBD1 (6 bases). Germline lookup yields CDR1 SNHLY and CDR2 FYNNEI. Trimming shortened V by 9 bases and J by 0 bases, and 12 bases separated the two germline ends. The CDR3 spans 14 residues. Here the CDR3 DNA reads TGTGCCAGTTCAACAGGGATCTCTGGAAACACCATATATTTT. As protein: CASSTGISGNTIYF.

This chain uses TRBV7-8 with TRBJ1-5, with TRBD1 matching over 9 bases. V was clipped by 6 bases and J by 3 bases; unmatched bases: 9. This CDR3 has 16 residues. CDR1 SGHVS and CDR2 FQNEAQ come from the germline V gene. CDR3 DNA: TGTGCCAGCAGTCGAACGGGGACAGGGTACAATCAGCCCCAGCATTTT. This gives the protein CASSRTGTGYNQPQHF.

The V and J genes are TRBV5-1 and TRBJ2-6; no firm D call. This CDR3 spans 16 amino acids. Germline loops: CDR1 SGHRS, CDR2 YFSETQ. The V end was cut by 0 bases, the J end by 2 bases, with 9 bases between. The CDR3 DNA is TGCGCCAGCAGCTTGGCCGGGTCAGCTGGGGCCAACGTCCTGACTTTC. This sequence encodes CASSLAGSAGANVLTF.

The chain uses TRBV7-2 and TRBJ2-3; possible D gene TRBD1, 6 bases. The CDR3 spans 16 residues. The germline V gene encodes CDR1 SGHTA and CDR2 FQGNSA. Trimming removed 5 bases from V and 2 bases from J, with 17 bases in between. CDR3 in DNA: TGTGCCAGCAGCCCCGGGGCAGGGGCGAACACAGATACGCAGTATTTT. It translates to CASSPGAGANTDTQYF.

V usage is TRBV4-1 and J usage is TRBJ2-1; 8 nucleotides align to TRBD1. Germline CDR1 is MGHRA and CDR2 is YSYEKL. This CDR3 contains 15 residues. V was clipped by 5 bases and J by 1 base; unmatched bases: 4. The CDR3 region is CASSVGQASYNEQFF. Here the CDR3 DNA reads TGCGCCAGCAGCGTGGGACAGGCTTCCTACAATGAGCAGTTCTTC.

V is TRBV4-3 and J is TRBJ1-1, with D unresolved. Trimming left V 0 bases short and J 0 bases short, with 14 bases between. This CDR3 is built from 17 residues. Germline V lookup: CDR1 LGHNA, CDR2 YSLEER. The CDR3 bases are TGCGCCAGCAGCCAAGAAAGCGTTCAGAACATGAACACTGAAGCTTTCTTT. Protein sequence: CASSQESVQNMNTEAFF.

This chain joins TRBV6-5 and TRBJ1-1; D unresolved. Trimming cost V 0 bases and J 1 base, with 3 bases left between them. The length of the CDR3 is 13 residues. Germline CDR1 and CDR2: MNHEY and SVGAGI. The CDR3 nucleotides are TGTGCCAGCAGTTACTCTGAGAACACTGAAGCTTTCTTT. It is translated as CASSYSENTEAFF.

The chain has TRBV5-6 and TRBJ1-1, with D unclear. This CDR3 has 13 amino acids. Trimming removed 4 bases at V and 3 bases at J, with 10 bases between. Germline V lookup: CDR1 SGHDT, CDR2 YYEEEE. CDR3 DNA: TGTGCCAGCAGCGCGGCACGGTACACTGAAGCTTTCTTT. The encoded protein is CASSAARYTEAFF.

The genes are TRBV10-3 and TRBJ1-1, with TRBD1 as a possible D gene (6 bases). The CDR3 is 14 amino acids. The germline V and J ends were trimmed by 6 bases and 4 bases, with 15 bases remaining between them. In germline, CDR1 is ENHRY, CDR2 SYGVKD. The CDR3 nucleotides are TGTGCCATCAGCCCGGAGGGGGGAGTCACTGAAGCTTTCTTT. This gives the protein CAISPEGGVTEAFF.

The DNA for the CDR3 is TGTGCCAGCAGCGCGGGTACAGGGGGCACTGAAGCTTTCTTT. It translates to CASSAGTGGTEAFF. V usage is TRBV7-8 and J usage is TRBJ1-1; 8 bases match TRBD1. Germline CDR1 and CDR2: SGHVS and FQNEAQ. The CDR3 sequence is 14 residues long. V was clipped by 5 bases and J by 4 bases; unmatched bases: 6.

The chain couples TRBV5-6 to TRBJ2-1; no reliable D call. The CDR3 runs to 12 residues. Trimming removed 5 bases at V and 5 bases at J, with 8 bases between. CDR1 and CDR2 from the germline V gene are SGHDT and YYEEEE. The CDR3 DNA sequence: TGTGCCAGCAGTATCCAAGACAATGAGCAGTTCTTC. Translated, it gives CASSIQDNEQFF.

This chain links TRBV27 with TRBJ1-2; 8 bases agree with TRBD1. The V and J ends lost 3 bases and 2 bases, in that order; junction bases with no gene match: 5. The germline CDR1 and CDR2 sequences are MNHEY and SMNVEV (reference sequence). The CDR3 is 15 amino acids. CDR3 coding DNA: TGTGCCAGCAGTTTCGGACAGGGAGCAAACTATGGCTACACCTTC. Translated, it gives CASSFGQGANYGYTF.

This clone was recorded only once. At the DNA level, this CDR3 is encoded by other sequences in the same sample as well. The rearrangement joins TRBV4-3 to TRBJ2-3; D gene uncertain. The CDR3 is made up of 16 amino acids. CDR1 is LGHNA, CDR2 YSLEER, per germline. Between the trimmed V and J ends, which lost 1 base and 3 bases, there was a span of 14 bases. Written as DNA, the CDR3 is TGCGCCAGCAGCCAAGGAACCGCACGAGGTACAGATACGCAGTATTTT. It is translated as CASSQGTARGTDTQYF.

The chain links TRBV10-3 to TRBJ2-1; 8 positions agree with TRBD2. From germline, CDR1 is ENHRY and CDR2 SYGVKD. The CDR3 is 15 amino acids. V shed 3 bases, J shed 4 bases, and the junction held 5 bases outside the gene matches. The CDR3 sequence: CAISDSGGNYNEQFF. CDR3 in DNA: TGTGCCATCAGTGATTCGGGAGGGAATTACAATGAGCAGTTCTTC.

The V gene is TRBV9, the J gene TRBJ1-3; D remains unclear. Germline CDR1 reads SGDLS; CDR2 reads YYNGEE. Trimming stripped 0 bases from V and 0 bases from J, with 10 bases between. The length of the CDR3 is 16 residues. CDR3: CASSVAPQDSGNTIYF. The CDR3 DNA is TGTGCCAGCAGCGTAGCACCTCAGGACTCTGGAAACACCATATATTTT.

The V and J genes are TRBV2 and TRBJ1-6, with D unresolved. This CDR3 comprises 13 residues. Germline CDR1 and CDR2: SNHLY and FYNNEI. Trimming removed 7 bases at V and 6 bases at J, with 10 bases between. DNA of the CDR3: TGTGCCAGCATCCCGACTGTTAATTCACCCCTCCACTTT. Its protein is CASIPTVNSPLHF.

The rearrangement links TRBV6-5 to TRBJ2-3, with D tentatively TRBD2 (6 bases). The CDR3 has 14 residues. Deletions cut 7 bases from V and 4 bases from J, with 15 bases between. Germline V gene data show CDR1 as MNHEY and CDR2 as SVGAGI. The CDR3 loop reads CASTIPGRPDTQYF. As DNA, the CDR3 is TGTGCCAGCACCATACCAGGGAGGCCAGATACGCAGTATTTT.

A few counts support this clone. The chain has TRBV7-3 and TRBJ1-2, with D perhaps TRBD1 (6 bases). V lost 5 bases and J 8 bases, leaving 15 bases between the germline ends. Looked up from germline, CDR1 is SGHTA and CDR2 is FQGTGA. The CDR3 covers 13 residues. CDR3 amino acids: CASSRAEGDGYTF. CDR3 bases: TGTGCCAGCAGCCGGGCGGAGGGGGACGGCTACACCTTC. Filled out from reference TRBV7-3 and TRBJ1-2, the complete variable domain reads GAGVSQTPSNKVTEKGKYVELRCDPISGHTALYWYRQSLGQGPEFLIYFQGTGAADDSGLPNDRFFAVRPEGSVSTLKIQRTERGDSAVYLCASSRAEGDGYTFGSGTRLTVV.

The J gene is TRBJ2-7, the V gene TRBV28; no reliable D call. The V gene's germline CDR1 is MDHEN and CDR2 SYDVKM. With 3 bases removed from V and 3 bases from J, the gap between germline ends came to 9 bases. This CDR3 spans 13 amino acids. DNA for the CDR3: TGTGCCAGCAGTTTTGTAGGGAACTACGAGCAGTACTTC. Its protein product is CASSFVGNYEQYF.

This clone was seen a handful of times. The chain is built from TRBV30 and TRBJ2-3, with D perhaps matching TRBD2 (6 bases). The CDR3 has 12 amino acids. The germline CDR1 and CDR2 sequences are GTSNPN and SVGIG (reference sequence). V was clipped by 0 bases and J by 14 bases, with 15 bases between them. This CDR3 is CAWSVRGRGVYF. CDR3 in DNA: TGTGCCTGGAGTGTACGGGGTCGCGGGGTGTATTTT.

The J gene is TRBJ1-1, the V gene TRBV28; no clear D gene. CDR1 and CDR2 (germline): MDHEN, SYDVKM. V lost 3 bases and J 9 bases, leaving 5 bases between the germline ends. The CDR3 is made up of 10 amino acids. CDR3 in DNA: TGTGCCAGCAGTTTGGGGAAAGCTTTCTTT. Translation: CASSLGKAFF.

This clone occurred once. The rearrangement uses TRBV29-1 and TRBJ1-1; 9 nucleotides align to TRBD1. V was pared by 6 bases and J by 2 bases, with 7 bases of the junction left unmatched. Germline V gene lookup returns CDR1 SQVTM and CDR2 ANQGSEA. The CDR3 loop spans 14 amino acids. The chain's CDR3 is CSVLRDRVNTEAFF. CDR3 in DNA: TGCAGCGTCCTCAGGGACAGGGTAAACACTGAAGCTTTCTTT.

The rearrangement links TRBV6-5 to TRBJ2-2; no clear D gene. The CDR3 extends over 13 amino acids. The V and J ends lost 7 bases and 5 bases respectively, with 11 bases between them. Germline CDR1 reads MNHEY; CDR2 reads SVGAGI. The CDR3: CASTHPRTGELFF. The CDR3 nucleotides read TGTGCCAGCACCCATCCGAGGACCGGGGAGCTGTTTTTT.

This rearrangement joins TRBV5-1 to TRBJ2-3; TRBD2 matches 9 bases. V lost 3 bases to trimming and J lost 3 bases; unmatched junction nucleotides: 5. The V gene's germline CDR1 is SGHRS and CDR2 YFSETQ. CDR3 size: 15 residues. CDR3 DNA: TGCGCCAGCAGCTCACCGGGACTAGCAACAGATACGCAGTATTTT. This encodes CASSSPGLATDTQYF.

This clone has only one observation. This sequence joins TRBV7-2 and TRBJ2-7; no definite D call. CDR1 and CDR2 (germline): SGHTA, FQGNSA. The CDR3 runs to 13 residues. V lost 1 base and J 2 bases, leaving 6 bases between the germline ends. For the CDR3, the DNA is TGTGCCAGCAGCTTAGAACGAGCCTACGAGCAGTACTTC. Residues: CASSLERAYEQYF.

The V and J genes are TRBV7-9 and TRBJ1-5, with D hard to call. The germline V gene has CDR1 SEHNR and CDR2 FQNEAQ (reference sequence). V was pared by 6 bases and J by 2 bases, with 11 bases between. The CDR3 is 14 residues long. The CDR3 is CASSVSGGNQPQHF. The CDR3, as DNA: TGTGCCAGCAGTGTCTCAGGTGGCAATCAGCCCCAGCATTTT. Filled out from reference TRBV7-9 and TRBJ1-5, the complete variable domain reads DTGVSQNPRHKITKRGQNVTFRCDPISEHNRLYWYRQTLGQGPEFLTYFQNEAQLEKSRLLSDRFSAERPKGSFSTLEIQRTEQGDSAMYLCASSVSGGNQPQHFGDGTRLSIL.

The chain employs TRBV4-2 and TRBJ1-6, with TRBD1 matching over 7 bases. With 1 base clipped from V and 3 bases from J, the junction kept 3 bases outside the gene matches. Germline lookup yields CDR1 LGHNA and CDR2 YNFKEQ. The CDR3 totals 16 residues. CDR3 sequence (DNA): TGTGCCAGCAGCCAAGCAGGGGGGGGCTATAATTCACCCCTCCACTTT. Its protein product is CASSQAGGGYNSPLHF.

The chain joins TRBV7-3 to TRBJ1-5; D may be TRBD1 (5 bases). CDR3 length: 14 amino acids. The germline V gene encodes CDR1 SGHTA and CDR2 FQGTGA. The V end lost 0 bases, the J end lost 2 bases, and 5 bases lay between the germline ends. The CDR3 loop is CASSLTGGNQPQHF. In nucleotides, the CDR3 is TGTGCCAGCAGCTTAACGGGGGGCAATCAGCCCCAGCATTTT. Drawing the rest from reference TRBV7-3 and TRBJ1-5, the complete variable domain is GAGVSQTPSNKVTEKGKYVELRCDPISGHTALYWYRQSLGQGPEFLIYFQGTGAADDSGLPNDRFFAVRPEGSVSTLKIQRTERGDSAVYLCASSLTGGNQPQHFGDGTRLSIL.